This note documents a single TCR beta chain sequence. The target of this receptor is not known. No clone much larger than this one lies a single base away; base qualities are absent. According to the germline V gene, CDR1 reads SGHRS and CDR2 reads YFSETQ. V is pruned by 5 bases and J by 10 bases, leaving 8 bases of the junction without a gene match. Taken from cysteine to phenylalanine, the CDR3 has 13 residues. CDR3 DNA is the only sequence kept; it has 39 bases, read in frame from the first base. This specimen comes from a study of blood T cell repertoires in COVID-19 (dated by TCRdb to 2018 to 2021). For context, the study as a whole: Samples covering the acute and convalescent phases of COVID-19 were provided by collaborators in the United States, Italy and Spain. The material from the prospective study consisted of cDNA or gDNA derived from T cells, B-cell-depleted T cells, or PBMCs. Deeply sampled blood TCRbeta repertoires from subjects exposed to, actively infected with, or recovered from COVID-19 were included in the dataset. The repertoires were released in a freely available public database meant as a resource for research on the immune response to SARS-CoV-2. Samples came from the ongoing ImmuneRACE study (first 160 participants) plus 1,254 subjects from 6 global collaborators. A de-identified subject ID, COVID-19 status, age in years and sex were almost always included in the sample metadata. HLA class I and class II types, where available, came from metadata supplied by the sample provider rather than from assay-based typing. Broader findings and caveats from the paper: The amount of clinical and demographic metadata varied by source and participant and was provided uncurated.

TCRbeta CDR3 regions were amplified from genomic DNA using the immunoSEQ Assay, a bias-controlled multiplex PCR. The study's own analysis went as follows. Within the assay, amplification of reference gene primers was used to estimate how many nucleated cells each sample contained. To quantify the absolute abundance of each unique TCRbeta CDR3 rearrangement, sequence reads were collapsed and filtered. For each sample, productive Simpson clonality was calculated as the square root of Simpson's diversity index over productive rearrangements. TCRdb obtained this table from immuneACCESS and retained in-frame rearrangements with V and J assigned. These tables miss some clones; where compared with another copy, unresolved V genes account for less than half of the shortfall, and the remainder is unexplained. The V and J calls and clone size were taken over from that table, and D and trimming were inferred from the DNA. Across this sample there are fewer than 200,000 clones, with 80% to 90% seen only once. Jointly, the top ten make up more than 7.5% of the sample.

A second Seattle source provided samples from volunteer blood donors who had recovered from COVID-19. The collaborating institutions used their own protocols to collect whole blood in K2EDTA tubes. Collaborator samples were shipped for TCRbeta analysis as frozen whole blood, isolated PBMCs, or DNA extracted from either sample type. The receptor was isolated from a man aged 35 to 55 who had recovered from COVID-19. The rearrangement combines TRBV5-1 with TRBJ2-4; TRBD1 matches 8 bases in the middle. Sequencing was carried out using peripheral blood. The nucleotide sequence is given as TGCGCCAGCAGGTCCGGACAGGGCGGGATTCAGTACTTC. This codes for CASRSGQGGIQYF.